Listed here are 27 T cell receptor beta chains from one sample, sequenced in a study of blood T cells in healthy people across ages. A sample-barcoded 5' primer and a J-beta primer mix were used in a second PCR of about 7 to 11 cycles. One entry per CDR3 protein results from TCRdb running MiXCR on the 5' RACE reads. The table includes about 1.6 million distinct CDR3 sequences, roughly a third detected once. The sequenced sample was blood. The receptors come from a woman aged 30 to 39 in good health.

The sample holds a few counts of this clonotype. A much larger clonotype is one base distant, so this may be a read error. V and J are TRBV20-1 and TRBJ2-7; D is ambiguous. The CDR3 spans 12 residues. Germline V gene lookup returns CDR1 DFQATT and CDR2 SNEGSKA (reference sequence). CDR3 sequence (DNA): TGCAGGGCTACGGCGGAAAACTACGAGCAGTACTTC. Amino acids: CRATAENYEQYF.

This clonotype was seen at least ten times. This sequence joins TRBV10-3 and TRBJ2-3; D is unresolved. The CDR3 covers 13 residues. Germline CDR1 reads ENHRY; CDR2 reads SYGVKD. V gave up 0 bases and J gave up 8 bases, with 9 bases separating them. The CDR3 nucleotides read TGTGCCATCAGTGAGTCAGAGCGAGTTACGCAGTATTTT. Amino acids: CAISESERVTQYF.

In its sample, this clonotype was seen a few times. The CDR3: CASSLTLAHEQYF. The CDR3 region has the DNA TGTGCCAGCAGCTTAACTCTAGCGCACGAGCAGTACTTC. The V gene is TRBV11-3, the J gene TRBJ2-7; TRBD2 might be the D (6 bases). The CDR3 extends over 13 amino acids. With 2 bases removed from V and 5 bases from J, the gap between germline ends came to 10 bases. Germline V lookup: CDR1 SGHNT, CDR2 YENEEA.

This clonotype was recorded a few times. The V and J genes are TRBV7-8 and TRBJ2-7; 8 positions match TRBD1. CDR1 and CDR2 from the germline V gene are SGHVS and FQNEAQ. With 1 base clipped from V and 5 bases from J, the junction kept 10 bases outside the gene matches. The CDR3 is made up of 16 amino acids. CDR3 nucleotides: TGTGCCAGCAGCTTAGGAGTTCAGGGGGCTTATGACGAGCAGTACTTC. This sequence encodes CASSLGVQGAYDEQYF.

This clonotype has just a few counts. The chain recombines TRBV7-2 with TRBJ1-1; D not certain. Germline CDR1 and CDR2: SGHTA and FQGNSA. This CDR3 is built from 14 residues. The V and J ends lost 5 bases and 0 bases respectively, with 10 bases between them. The CDR3, as DNA: TGTGCCAGCAGCGTAAGCGCCCTGAACACTGAAGCTTTCTTT. It is translated as CASSVSALNTEAFF.

V usage is TRBV10-2 and J usage is TRBJ2-1; D is unresolved. The germline gives CDR1 WSHSY, CDR2 SAAADI. Trimming removed 7 bases from V and 1 base from J, with 8 bases in between. The CDR3 loop spans 13 amino acids. The CDR3 bases are TGCGCCAGCACCACGGCTTCCTACAATGAGCAGTTCTTC. Translating it yields CASTTASYNEQFF.

The chain is built from TRBV4-2 and TRBJ1-5; TRBD1 matches 10 bases. The CDR3 is 17 amino acids. V lost 1 base, J lost 5 bases, and 8 bases stayed unmatched. The germline V gene has CDR1 LGHNA and CDR2 YNFKEQ. The CDR3 is CASSQVRGQGIYQPQHF. For the CDR3, the DNA is TGTGCCAGCAGCCAAGTTCGGGGACAGGGGATCTATCAGCCCCAGCATTTT.

The sample holds a few counts of this clonotype. The junction departs from germline at one end; a sequencing error may be responsible. V and J are TRBV20-1 and TRBJ2-3, with 9 nucleotides matching TRBD2. This CDR3 is built from 16 residues. Germline CDR1 DFQATT, CDR2 SNEGSKA (reference sequence). The CDR3 DNA reads TGCAGTTCTAGCGGGGCACCGGGGTGGGGCACAGATACGCAGTATTTT. This gives the protein CSSSGAPGWGTDTQYF.

This clonotype has at least ten counts. V is TRBV5-1 and J is TRBJ2-1, with D possibly TRBD1 on 6 matching bases. There are 14 residues in the CDR3. V dropped 4 bases and J dropped 8 bases, with 16 bases sitting between them. From germline, CDR1 is SGHRS and CDR2 YFSETQ. The CDR3: CASSLWTVTDEQFF. The CDR3 DNA sequence: TGCGCCAGCAGCCTGTGGACAGTTACGGATGAGCAGTTCTTC.

The V call is TRBV13, the J call TRBJ1-1; weak D call: TRBD1 (5 bases). CDR3 length: 16 amino acids. Trimming cost V 5 bases and J 4 bases, with 20 bases left between them. In germline, CDR1 is PRHDT, CDR2 FYEKMQ (reference sequence). In DNA form, the CDR3 reads TGTGCCAGCAGCCTTTACAGTCGAGGGAGGGGCACTGAAGCTTTCTTT. This codes for CASSLYSRGRGTEAFF.

The CDR3 DNA reads TGCGGCGGCGGGTTTAGCGGGGAGCAGTTCTTC. Translation gives CGGGFSGEQFF. The chain couples TRBV29-1 to TRBJ2-1, with TRBD2 identical over 7 bases. This CDR3 is built from 11 residues. Germline V gene sequence: CDR1 SQVTM, CDR2 ANQGSEA.

This clonotype was counted a few times. At one boundary the junction diverges from the germline segment, which might be a read error. The DNA of the CDR3 is TGCAGTGCTCCACGGACTAGCTCCTACAAGCAGTACTTC. It encodes CSAPRTSSYKQYF. This sequence joins TRBV20-1 and TRBJ2-7, with 8 bases identical to TRBD2. Germline-derived CDR1 and CDR2 are DFQATT and SNEGSKA (reference sequence). The CDR3 contains 13 residues.

The gene calls are TRBV12-3 or TRBV12-4 and TRBJ1-2; D might be TRBD1 (6 bases). Trimming stripped 2 bases from V and 6 bases from J, with 19 bases between. The CDR3 loop spans 16 amino acids. CDR3 protein: CASSLYGIQGKNGYTF. CDR3 in DNA: TGTGCCAGCAGTTTATACGGTATACAGGGCAAGAATGGCTACACCTTC.

The genes are TRBV11-2 and TRBJ2-2; tentatively, D is TRBD2 (6 bases). V was clipped by 4 bases and J by 8 bases, with 14 bases between them. The germline CDR1 and CDR2 sequences are SGHAT and FQNNGV. The length of the CDR3 is 14 residues. As DNA, the CDR3 is TGTGCCAGCAGCTCGGGACTCCTTACAGGGGAGCTGTTTTTT. This sequence encodes CASSSGLLTGELFF.

J is TRBJ2-1 and V is TRBV13; maybe TRBD1 (6 bases). Trimming took 2 bases from V and 7 from J, leaving 12 bases between them. The CDR3 loop spans 14 amino acids. Per the germline V gene, CDR1 is PRHDT and CDR2 is FYEKMQ (reference sequence). The CDR3 bases are TGTGCCAGCAGCTTACTGGACAGACTAAATGAGCAGTTCTTC. Translation: CASSLLDRLNEQFF.

J is TRBJ2-7 and V is TRBV5-5, with 9 bases that match TRBD2. Germline V gives CDR1 SGHKS, CDR2 YYEKEE (reference sequence). The J segment lost 7 bases and the V segment lost 4 bases, leaving 12 bases of the junction unmatched. The CDR3 is made up of 15 amino acids. The CDR3 DNA sequence: TGTGCCAGCAGCGTTGGACTAGCGACAACTAATGAGCAGTACTTC. Translating it yields CASSVGLATTNEQYF. Variable domain in full (rest from reference TRBV5-5 and TRBJ2-7): DAGVTQSPTHLIKTRGQQVTLRCSPISGHKSVSWYQQVLGQGPQFIFQYYEKEERGRGNFPDRFSARQFPNYSSELNVNALLLGDSALYLCASSVGLATTNEQYFGPGTRLTVT.

This clonotype was seen more than once but under ten times. This chain joins TRBV4-2 and TRBJ2-1; 9 bases are a match to TRBD2. CDR1 LGHNA and CDR2 YNFKEQ come from the germline V gene. V was clipped by 0 bases and J by 7 bases; unmatched bases: 13. This CDR3 is built from 18 residues. In DNA, the CDR3 is TGTGCCAGCAGCCAAGACGGAGGTAGCGGGAGAAGGGGAAATGAGCAGTTCTTC. It codes for CASSQDGGSGRRGNEQFF.

This chain joins TRBV4-1 and TRBJ2-5; D is ambiguous. The J call may be faulty, since TRBJ2-7 better matches the DNA end. Germline V gene sequence: CDR1 MGHRA, CDR2 YSYEKL. This CDR3 has 13 amino acids. DNA of the CDR3: TGCGCCAGCAGCCAAGAGGGTTCAGTCGAGCAGTACTTC. Translation gives CASSQEGSVEQYF.

Many counts were recorded for this clonotype. This rearrangement joins TRBV9 to TRBJ2-5; no clear D. With 0 bases removed from V and 4 bases from J, the gap between germline ends came to 10 bases. The germline V gene encodes CDR1 SGDLS and CDR2 YYNGEE. This CDR3 is built from 14 residues. This CDR3 reads CASSVGSAGETQYF. CDR3 DNA sequence: TGTGCCAGCAGCGTAGGAAGCGCCGGAGAGACCCAGTACTTC.

This clonotype was counted only a few times. V is TRBV6-2 or TRBV6-3 and J is TRBJ2-3; 7 bases match TRBD2. The CDR3 spans 17 residues. Germline assignment: CDR1 MNHEY and CDR2 SVGEGT. With 5 bases clipped from V and 0 bases from J, the junction kept 11 bases outside the gene matches. The CDR3 DNA reads as TGTGCCAGCAGTCAACTTACTAGCGCGATTAGCACAGATACGCAGTATTTT. Translating gives CASSQLTSAISTDTQYF.

The J gene is TRBJ2-1, the V gene TRBV30, with TRBD1 identical over 8 bases. V lost 2 bases to trimming and J lost 15 bases; unmatched junction nucleotides: 6. In germline, CDR1 is GTSNPN, CDR2 SVGIG (reference sequence). The CDR3 covers 11 residues. The DNA for the CDR3 is TGTGCCTGGAGTAGGGCCGGGACAGGGTTCTTC. This sequence encodes CAWSRAGTGFF. Drawing the rest from reference TRBV30 and TRBJ2-1, the complete variable domain is SQTIHQWPATLVQPVGSPLSLECTVEGTSNPNLYWYRQAAGRGLQLLFYSVGIGQISSEVPQNLSASRPQDRQFILSSKKLLLSDSGFYLCAWSRAGTGFFGPGTRLTVL.

V usage is TRBV19 and J usage is TRBJ2-1; maybe TRBD2 (6 bases). Germline loops: CDR1 LNHDA, CDR2 SQIVND (reference sequence). V shed 1 base and J shed 2 bases, with 9 bases lying between them. CDR3 length: 15 residues. The CDR3: CASSIAGATYNEQFF. CDR3 nucleotides: TGTGCCAGTAGTATAGCGGGAGCAACCTACAATGAGCAGTTCTTC.

This clonotype was counted at least ten times. The gene calls are TRBV7-6 and TRBJ2-3; 9 positions match TRBD2. The CDR3 runs 16 residues. The V gene end was trimmed by 4 bases and the J gene end by 0 bases; junction bases not matched to a gene: 5. CDR1 is SGHVS and CDR2 is FNYEAQ in the germline V gene. CDR3 sequence: CASSSSSGDSTDTQYF. For the CDR3, the DNA is TGTGCCAGCAGCTCATCTAGCGGGGACAGCACAGATACGCAGTATTTT.

This clonotype appeared a few times. The V and J genes are TRBV20-1 and TRBJ2-3, with a tentative D call TRBD2 (5 bases). Per germline, CDR1 DFQATT and CDR2 SNEGSKA (reference sequence). Trimming removed 1 base at V and 1 base at J, with 18 bases between. This CDR3 has 17 residues. The CDR3 loop reads CSARVWGDPIGTDTQYF. CDR3 nucleotide sequence: TGCAGTGCTAGAGTTTGGGGAGACCCCATAGGCACAGATACGCAGTATTTT.

This sequence joins TRBV20-1 and TRBJ2-5; 14 bases fit TRBD2. The J segment lost 5 bases and the V segment lost 0 bases, leaving 8 bases of the junction unmatched. The length of the CDR3 is 17 residues. Looked up from germline, CDR1 is DFQATT and CDR2 is SNEGSKA (reference sequence). Here the CDR3 DNA reads TGCAGTGCTAGAGAACCCGGGACTAGCGGGAGTCGCGAGACCCAGTACTTC. This encodes CSAREPGTSGSRETQYF.

The rearrangement uses TRBV5-6 and TRBJ2-1, with TRBD2 identical over 8 bases. The CDR3 sequence is 16 residues long. The V and J ends lost 5 bases and 4 bases, in that order; junction bases with no gene match: 11. The germline gives CDR1 SGHDT, CDR2 YYEEEE. This chain's CDR3 is CASRTSGRRLYNEQFF. The DNA for the CDR3 is TGTGCCAGCAGAACCAGCGGGAGAAGGCTTTACAATGAGCAGTTCTTC.

In its sample, this clonotype was seen a few times. The chain joins TRBV6-2 or TRBV6-3 to TRBJ2-4; TRBD1 agrees at 10 bases. This CDR3 spans 17 amino acids. The germline V gene has CDR1 MNHEY and CDR2 SVGEGT. V trimming: 0 bases; J trimming: 6 bases; junction bases outside the gene matches: 8. Written as DNA, the CDR3 is TGTGCCAGCAGTTACTCGAAGCCTCGGGACAGGGGAAACATTCAGTACTTC. Translation: CASSYSKPRDRGNIQYF.